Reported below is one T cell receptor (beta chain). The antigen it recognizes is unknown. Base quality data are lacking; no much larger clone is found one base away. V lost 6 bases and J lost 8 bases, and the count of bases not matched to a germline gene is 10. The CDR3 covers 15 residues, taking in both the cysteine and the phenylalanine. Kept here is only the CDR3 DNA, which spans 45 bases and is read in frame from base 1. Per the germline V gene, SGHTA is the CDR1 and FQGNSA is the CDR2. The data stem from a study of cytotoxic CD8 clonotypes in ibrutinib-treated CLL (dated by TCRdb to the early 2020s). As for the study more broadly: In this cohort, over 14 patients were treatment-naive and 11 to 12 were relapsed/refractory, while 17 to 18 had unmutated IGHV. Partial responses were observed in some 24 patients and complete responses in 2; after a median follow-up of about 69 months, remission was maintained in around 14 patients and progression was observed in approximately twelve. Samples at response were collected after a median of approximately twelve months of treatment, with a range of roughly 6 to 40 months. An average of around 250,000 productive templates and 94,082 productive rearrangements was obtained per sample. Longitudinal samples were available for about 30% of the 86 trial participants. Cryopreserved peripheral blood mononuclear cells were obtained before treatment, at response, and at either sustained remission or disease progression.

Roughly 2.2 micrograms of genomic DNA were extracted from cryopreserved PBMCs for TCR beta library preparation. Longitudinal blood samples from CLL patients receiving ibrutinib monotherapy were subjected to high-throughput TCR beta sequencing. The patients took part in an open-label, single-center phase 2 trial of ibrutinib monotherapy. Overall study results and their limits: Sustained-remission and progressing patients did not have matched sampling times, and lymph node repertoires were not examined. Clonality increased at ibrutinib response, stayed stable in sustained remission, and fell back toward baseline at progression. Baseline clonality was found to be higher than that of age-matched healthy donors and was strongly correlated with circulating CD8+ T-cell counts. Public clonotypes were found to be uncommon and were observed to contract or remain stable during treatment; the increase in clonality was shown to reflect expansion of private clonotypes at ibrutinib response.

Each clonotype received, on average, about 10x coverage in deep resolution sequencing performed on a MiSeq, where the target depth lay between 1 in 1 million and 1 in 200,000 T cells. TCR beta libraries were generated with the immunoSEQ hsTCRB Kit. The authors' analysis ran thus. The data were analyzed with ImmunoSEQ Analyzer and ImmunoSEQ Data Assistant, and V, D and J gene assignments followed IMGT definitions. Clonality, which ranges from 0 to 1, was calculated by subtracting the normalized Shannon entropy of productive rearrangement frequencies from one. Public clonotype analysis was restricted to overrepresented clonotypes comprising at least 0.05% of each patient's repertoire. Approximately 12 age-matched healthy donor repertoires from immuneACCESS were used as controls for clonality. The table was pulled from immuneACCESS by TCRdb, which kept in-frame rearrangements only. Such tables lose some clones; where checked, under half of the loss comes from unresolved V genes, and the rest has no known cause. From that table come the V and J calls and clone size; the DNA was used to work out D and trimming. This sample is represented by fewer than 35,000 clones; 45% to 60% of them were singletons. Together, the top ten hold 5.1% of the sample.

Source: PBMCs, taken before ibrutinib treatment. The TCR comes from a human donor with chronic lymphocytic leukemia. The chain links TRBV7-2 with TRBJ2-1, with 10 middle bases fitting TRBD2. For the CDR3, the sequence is CASRLIAGGGDEQFF. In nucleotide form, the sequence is TGTGCCAGCAGACTAATAGCGGGAGGAGGCGATGAGCAGTTCTTC.